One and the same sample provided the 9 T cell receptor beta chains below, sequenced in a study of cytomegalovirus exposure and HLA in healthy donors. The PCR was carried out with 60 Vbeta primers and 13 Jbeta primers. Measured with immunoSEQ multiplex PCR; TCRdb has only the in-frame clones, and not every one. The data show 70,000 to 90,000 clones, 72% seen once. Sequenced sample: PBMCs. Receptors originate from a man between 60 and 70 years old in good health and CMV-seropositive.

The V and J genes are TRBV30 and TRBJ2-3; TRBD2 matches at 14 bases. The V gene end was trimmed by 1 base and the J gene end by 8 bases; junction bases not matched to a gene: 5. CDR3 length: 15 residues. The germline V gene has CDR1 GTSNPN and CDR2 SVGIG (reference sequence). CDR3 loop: CAWSATSGRGATQYF. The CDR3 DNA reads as TGTGCCTGGAGTGCGACTAGCGGGAGGGGAGCTACGCAGTATTTT.

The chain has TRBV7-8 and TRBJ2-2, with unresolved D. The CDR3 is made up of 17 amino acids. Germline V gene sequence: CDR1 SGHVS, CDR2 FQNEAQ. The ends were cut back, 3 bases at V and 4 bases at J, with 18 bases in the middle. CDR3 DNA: TGTGCCAGCAGCTTGCCCCCCCCTTTAGGCGGCACCGGGGAGCTGTTTTTT. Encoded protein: CASSLPPPLGGTGELFF. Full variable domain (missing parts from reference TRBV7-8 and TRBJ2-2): GAGVSQSPRYKVAKRGQDVALRCDPISGHVSLFWYQQALGQGPEFLTYFQNEAQLDKSGLPSDRFFAERPEGSVSTLKIQRTQQEDSAVYLCASSLPPPLGGTGELFFGEGSRLTVL.

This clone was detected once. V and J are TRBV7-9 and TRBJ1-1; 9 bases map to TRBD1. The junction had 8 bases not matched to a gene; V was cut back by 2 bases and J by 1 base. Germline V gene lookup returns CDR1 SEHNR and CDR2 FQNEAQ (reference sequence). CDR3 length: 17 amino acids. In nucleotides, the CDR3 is TGTGCCAGCAGCTTAAACAGGGGGCAAAGAGGGAACACTGAAGCTTTCTTT. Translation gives CASSLNRGQRGNTEAFF.

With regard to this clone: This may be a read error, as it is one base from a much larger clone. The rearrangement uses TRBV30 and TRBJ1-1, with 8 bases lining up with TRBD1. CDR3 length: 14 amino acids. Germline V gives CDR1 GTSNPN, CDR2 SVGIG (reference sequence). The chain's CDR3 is CAWSALGQATEASF. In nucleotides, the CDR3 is TGTGCCTGGAGTGCTTTGGGACAGGCCACTGAAGCTTCCTTT.

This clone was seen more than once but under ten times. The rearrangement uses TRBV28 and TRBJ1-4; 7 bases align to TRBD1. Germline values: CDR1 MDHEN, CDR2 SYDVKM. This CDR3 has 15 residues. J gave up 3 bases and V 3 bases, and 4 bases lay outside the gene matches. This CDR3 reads CASSLSGQSNEKLFF. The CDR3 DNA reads TGTGCCAGCAGTTTGTCGGGACAGTCTAATGAAAAACTGTTTTTT.

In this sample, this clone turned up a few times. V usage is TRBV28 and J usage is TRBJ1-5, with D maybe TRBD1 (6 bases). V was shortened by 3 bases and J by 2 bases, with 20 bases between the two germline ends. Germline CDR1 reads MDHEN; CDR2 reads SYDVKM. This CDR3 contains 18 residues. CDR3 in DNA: TGTGCCAGCAGTTTCTCCCTATTACAGGGCAGGGGCAATCAGCCCCAGCATTTT. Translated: CASSFSLLQGRGNQPQHF.

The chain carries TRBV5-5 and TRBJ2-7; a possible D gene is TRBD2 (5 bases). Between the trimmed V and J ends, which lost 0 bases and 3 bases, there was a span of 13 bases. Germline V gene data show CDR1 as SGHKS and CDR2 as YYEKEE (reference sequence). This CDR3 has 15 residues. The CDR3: CASSLGGFGSYEQYF. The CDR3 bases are TGTGCCAGCAGCTTGGGGGGTTTTGGGAGCTACGAGCAGTACTTC.

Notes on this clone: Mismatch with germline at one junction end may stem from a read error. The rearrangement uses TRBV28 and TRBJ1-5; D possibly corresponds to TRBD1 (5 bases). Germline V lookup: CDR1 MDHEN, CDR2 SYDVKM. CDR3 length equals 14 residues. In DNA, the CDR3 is TGTGCCACCCATACGGACACGAGCAGTCAGCCCCAGCATTTT. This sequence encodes CATHTDTSSQPQHF.

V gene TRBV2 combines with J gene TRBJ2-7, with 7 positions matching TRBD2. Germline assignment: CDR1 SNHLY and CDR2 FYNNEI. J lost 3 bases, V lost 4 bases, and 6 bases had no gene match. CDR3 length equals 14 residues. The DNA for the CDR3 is TGTGCCAGCAGTGGGGGGAGGGCGGGCTACGAGCAGTACTTC. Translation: CASSGGRAGYEQYF. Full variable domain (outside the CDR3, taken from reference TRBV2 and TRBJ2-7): EPEVTQTPSHQVTQMGQEVILRCVPISNHLYFYWYRQILGQKVEFLVSFYNNEISEKSEIFDDQFSVERPDGSNFTLKIRSTKLEDSAMYFCASSGGRAGYEQYFGPGTRLTVT.